The text below deals with one TCR beta chain. The antigen it recognizes is unknown. The record has no base qualities; no much larger clone is one base away. This specimen's time point label, per the study, means: newly diagnosed GD, antithyroid drugs for less than 3 months. For both TCR sequencing and RNA sequencing, RNA was extracted from PBMCs in TRIzol. The diagnosis of Graves' disease was made according to American Thyroid Association guidelines. Patients were recruited from an endocrinology department in Xi'an, China. Each patient gave approximately 10 milliliters of peripheral blood, collected in an EDTA anticoagulant tube. PBMCs were isolated by Ficoll Paque Plus density gradient separation without further T cell sorting. An Agilent 2100 Bioanalyzer and agarose gel were used to check RNA quality, while a NanoDrop 2000 measured RNA concentration. This sample is part of a study of regulatory T cells in long-lasting Graves disease (dated by TCRdb to the early 2020s). Background for the entire study: In the newly diagnosed Graves' disease group, patients had been taking antithyroid drugs for less than 3 months. The study was registered as a clinical trial and conducted in China. This study used TCR sequencing and RNA sequencing of peripheral blood to compare persistent Graves' disease patients against newly diagnosed Graves' disease patients. A total of approximately 35 samples were covered by TCR sequencing, comprising around 13 persistent and 20 newly diagnosed Graves' disease patients.

The CDR3 sequence holds 13 residues, the cysteine and phenylalanine included. Just CDR3 DNA is preserved here, 39 bases in frame from base 1. V loses 5 bases at its end and J loses 5 bases; junction bases beyond the gene matches: 0. The germline V gene gives CDR1 as KGHDR and CDR2 as SFDVKD. Library preparation used multiplex PCR. Instrument used: Illumina HiSeq 4000. To build TCR beta libraries, CDR3 regions were amplified by Arm-PCR using iRepertoire HTBI primers. Before sequencing, the PCR products underwent gel purification. Per the source publication's procedure: Gene usage analysis of CDR3 amino acid clonotypes used the approximately 62 TRBV and 14 to 15 TRBJ segments found across samples. COPE and FqMerger were used to merge the filtered high-quality paired reads into contigs. BLAST was used to align contigs to the IMGT TRBV, TRBD and TRBJ reference genes, and CDR3 was defined following IMGT. Any clonotype with a frequency above 0.1% was counted as a highly expanded clone. Shannon entropy was used to measure repertoire diversity, and the Gini coefficient was used to measure V-J evenness. A clonotype was considered public if more than one individual shared it. The public reads were reanalyzed by TCRdb: fastp trimming at Q25, MiXCR alignment, in-frame beta chains only. Each entry merges the rows of one CDR3 protein and shows their most common DNA and genes. TCRdb, not the original authors, processed these V and J calls. In this sample the table shows 400,000 to 500,000 distinct CDR3 sequences, approximately 15% of which occur a single time. The ten largest account for approximately 17% of the sample.

What the research found in general, with its limitations: Lower TCR Shannon entropy and fewer highly expanded clones were observed in persistent Graves' disease patients than in newly diagnosed patients, which suggested clonal expansion. Sequencing and analysis were restricted to the TCR beta chain. Because the primary lesion, thyroid tissue, could not be accessed, the study looked at peripheral blood alone. The authors acknowledged the small sample size as a limitation that may reduce accuracy. Persistent patients shared more public clonotypes among themselves (roughly 2,700) than newly diagnosed patients did (approximately 900). Preferential use of TRBV28, TRBJ1-2 and TRBJ2-5 was observed in persistent disease, whereas TRBV20-1 and TRBJ2-1 were favored in newly diagnosed disease.

In addition, the sample was reused for a study of T cells in Graves' hyperthyroidism and ophthalmopathy. As noted in the second study: A patient counted as having stable Graves' hyperthyroidism if no progression to ophthalmopathy occurred over 18 months of follow-up. Hyperthyroidism patients were newly diagnosed, with disease duration under 2 months, and aged 18 to 65 years. Patients with uncontrolled infections, other autoimmune diseases, pregnancy or lactation were excluded. Clinical symptoms, serum thyroxine and TRAb, thyroid ultrasound, and orbital computed tomography formed the basis for the diagnoses. A first-round RT-PCR of the TCR CDR3 used the HTBI primer set with the Qiagen OneStep RT-PCR kit. Most expanded thyroid clonotypes (frequency above 0.001) were also detected in blood, suggesting blood repertoires may reflect thyroid immune responses. A 13 V-J signature model separated ophthalmopathy from stable hyperthyroidism, with over 85% sensitivity and 81% to 82% specificity in cross-validation and 80%/75% in testing. In validation, progression to ophthalmopathy was predicted by the model with roughly 71% sensitivity and 72.22% specificity, a median of approximately 7.1 months before onset. TCR V-J signatures able to tell the groups apart were searched for in a discovery cohort of 100 patients, of whom roughly 42 had Graves' ophthalmopathy and about 55 had stable Graves' hyperthyroidism. Whether ophthalmopathy could be predicted prospectively was tested in an independent validation cohort made up of roughly 19 hyperthyroidism patients plus 17 patients who later progressed to ophthalmopathy. The 75 to 100 discovery patients were randomly divided into training and test sets at a 7:3 ratio. In several Graves' hyperthyroidism patients, the study also compared T-cell repertoires from thyroid tissue with T-cell repertoires from blood. Following sampling, methimazole starting at 30 mg daily was given to hyperthyroidism patients, and high-dose intravenous methylprednisolone was given to ophthalmopathy patients. Libraries were constructed in a second round of multiplex PCR, after which size selection and purification were carried out. Sequencing of the libraries was done on an Illumina HiSeq2000 using paired-end 100 bp reads. SOAPnuke was used to process the raw data, removing reads that contained adapters or uncalled bases, had a mean Phred below 15, or lacked an exact match to the constant primer or identifier. COPE v1.2.5 was used to merge the high-quality paired reads, and each unique nucleotide sequence was defined as a clonotype. MiTCR v1.1 was used to align the clonotypes against IMGT TRBV, TRBD and TRBJ reference segments. Analysis was restricted to V-J combinations with a frequency above 0.0001, which covered 98% to 99.2% of repertoires. A TCS score was defined as the ratio between F50 (clonal expansion) and ExV (chaos), using BLOSUM62-based TCRdist between CDR3 peptides within each V-J. Welch's t-statistics and random forest reduced around 520 V-J features to 13, which were used in a naive Bayes classifier (R e1071). No statistical method was used to set the sample size in advance, and investigators knew the group allocation. TCR Vbeta CDR3 sequencing of some 140 peripheral blood samples (under 45 ophthalmopathy, approximately 80 hyperthyroidism and roughly 17 progressor patients) is reported in the paper.

The sample here was peripheral blood mononuclear cells (PBMCs), taken at new diagnosis, from a patient treated with antithyroid drugs. The chain links TRBV24-1 with TRBJ2-7; 12 central nucleotides agree with TRBD2. The receptor was derived from a woman aged 50 to 60 with Graves disease. Donor details come from another sample of the same person, matched by shared clones. The DNA reads as follows: TGTGCCACCAGTGGACTAGCGGGAGACGAGCAGTACTTC. This gives the protein CATSGLAGDEQYF.